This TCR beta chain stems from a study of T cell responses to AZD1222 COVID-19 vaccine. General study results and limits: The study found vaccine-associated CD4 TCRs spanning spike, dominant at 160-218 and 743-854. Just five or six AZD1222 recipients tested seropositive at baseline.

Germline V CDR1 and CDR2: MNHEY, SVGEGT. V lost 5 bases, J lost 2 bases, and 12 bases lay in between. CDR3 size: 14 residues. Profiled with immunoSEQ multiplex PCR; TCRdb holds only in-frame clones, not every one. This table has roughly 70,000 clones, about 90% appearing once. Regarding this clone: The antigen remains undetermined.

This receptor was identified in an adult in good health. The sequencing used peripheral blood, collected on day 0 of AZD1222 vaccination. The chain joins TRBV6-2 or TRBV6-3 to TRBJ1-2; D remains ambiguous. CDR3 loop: CASSPQTRNYGYTF. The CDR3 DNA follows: TGTGCCAGCAGTCCACAGACTCGGAACTATGGCTACACCTTC.